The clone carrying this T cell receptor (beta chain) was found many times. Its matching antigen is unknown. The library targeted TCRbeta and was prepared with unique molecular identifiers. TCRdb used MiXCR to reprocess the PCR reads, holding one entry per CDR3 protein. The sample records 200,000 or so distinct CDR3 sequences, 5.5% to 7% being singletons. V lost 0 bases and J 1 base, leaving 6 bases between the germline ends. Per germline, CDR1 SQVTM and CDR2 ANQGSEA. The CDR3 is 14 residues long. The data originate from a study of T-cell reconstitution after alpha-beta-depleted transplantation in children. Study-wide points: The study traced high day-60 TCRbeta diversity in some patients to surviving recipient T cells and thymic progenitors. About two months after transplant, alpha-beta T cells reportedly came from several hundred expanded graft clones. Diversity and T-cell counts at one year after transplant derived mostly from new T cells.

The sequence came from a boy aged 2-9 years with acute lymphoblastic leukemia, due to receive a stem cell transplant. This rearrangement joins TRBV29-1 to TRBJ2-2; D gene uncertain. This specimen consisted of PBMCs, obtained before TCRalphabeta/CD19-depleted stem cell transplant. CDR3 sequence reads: CSVEDRRNTGELFF. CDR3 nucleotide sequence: TGCAGCGTTGAAGATCGTCGGAACACCGGGGAGCTGTTTTTT.